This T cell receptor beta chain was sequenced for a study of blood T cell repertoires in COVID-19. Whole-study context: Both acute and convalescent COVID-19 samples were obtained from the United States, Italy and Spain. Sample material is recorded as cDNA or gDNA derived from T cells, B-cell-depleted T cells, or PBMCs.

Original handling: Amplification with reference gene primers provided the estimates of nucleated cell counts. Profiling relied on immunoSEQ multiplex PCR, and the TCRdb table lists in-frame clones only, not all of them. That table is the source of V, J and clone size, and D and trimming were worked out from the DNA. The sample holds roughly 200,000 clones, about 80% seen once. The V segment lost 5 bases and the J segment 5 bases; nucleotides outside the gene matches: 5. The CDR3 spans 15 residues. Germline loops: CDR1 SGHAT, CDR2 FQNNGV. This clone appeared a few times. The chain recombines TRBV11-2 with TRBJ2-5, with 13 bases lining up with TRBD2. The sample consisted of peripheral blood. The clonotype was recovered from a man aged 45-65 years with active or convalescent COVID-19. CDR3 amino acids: CASSRGTSGVETQYF. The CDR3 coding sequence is TGTGCCAGCAGCCGCGGGACTAGCGGGGTTGAGACCCAGTACTTC. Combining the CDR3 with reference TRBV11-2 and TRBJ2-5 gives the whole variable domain EAGVAQSPRYKIIEKRQSVAFWCNPISGHATLYWYQQILGQGPKLLIQFQNNGVVDDSQLPKDRFSAERLKGVDSTLKIQPAKLEDSAVYLCASSRGTSGVETQYFGPGTRLLVL.